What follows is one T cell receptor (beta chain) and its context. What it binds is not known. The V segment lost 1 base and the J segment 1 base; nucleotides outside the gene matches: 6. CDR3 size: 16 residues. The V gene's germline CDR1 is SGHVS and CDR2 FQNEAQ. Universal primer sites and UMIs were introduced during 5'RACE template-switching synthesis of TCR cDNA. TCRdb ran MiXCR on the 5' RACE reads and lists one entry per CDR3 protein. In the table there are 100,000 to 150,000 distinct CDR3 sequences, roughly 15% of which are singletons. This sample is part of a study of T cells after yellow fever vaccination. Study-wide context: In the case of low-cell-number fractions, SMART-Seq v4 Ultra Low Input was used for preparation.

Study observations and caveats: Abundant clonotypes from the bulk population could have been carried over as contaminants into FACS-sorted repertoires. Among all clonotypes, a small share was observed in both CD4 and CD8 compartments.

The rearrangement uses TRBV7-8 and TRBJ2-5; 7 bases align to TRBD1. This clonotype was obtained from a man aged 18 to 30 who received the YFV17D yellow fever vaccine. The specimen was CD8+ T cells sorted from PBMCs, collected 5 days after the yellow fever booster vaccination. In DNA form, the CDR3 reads TGTGCCAGCAGCTTAGAGGGGGCTCGTTTCCAAGAGACCCAGTACTTC. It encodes CASSLEGARFQETQYF.